Listed here is a single T cell receptor beta chain. V dropped 6 bases and J dropped 0; count of bases not matched to a gene: 5. Germline lookup yields CDR1 KGHSH and CDR2 LQKENI. This CDR3 contains 17 residues. Here immunoSEQ multiplex PCR was the method, and the copy in TCRdb shows in-frame clones only, minus some. The profile shows 56,000 or so clones, around 89% of them singletons. These data come from a study of blood T cell repertoires in COVID-19. The receptor's source is a human donor in a cohort sampled during active COVID-19. The specimen sequenced was peripheral blood. The chain has TRBV18 and TRBJ2-5, with 15 bases fitting TRBD2. In DNA form, the CDR3 reads TGTGCCAGCTCGCGGGGACTAGCGGGGGGCCACCAAGAGACCCAGTACTTC. It encodes CASSRGLAGGHQETQYF. The whole variable domain, remainder taken from reference TRBV18 and TRBJ2-5, is NAGVMQNPRHLVRRRGQEARLRCSPMKGHSHVYWYRQLPEEGLKFMVYLQKENIIDESGMPKERFSAEFPKEGPSILRIQQVVRGDSAAYFCASSRGLAGGHQETQYFGPGTRLLVL.